This T cell receptor beta chain was profiled in a study of blood T cell repertoires in COVID-19. Study-level information: The cDNA or gDNA used as material had been derived from T cells, B-cell-depleted T cells, or PBMCs.

Under the authors' procedure: The authors estimated nucleated cell counts from reference gene primer amplification. Sequencing was performed with immunoSEQ multiplex PCR; in TCRdb, only in-frame clones are kept and a portion is missing. Clone size and the V and J calls come from that table; the DNA yielded D and trimming. Of about 200,000 clones in the sample, roughly 85% were seen once. Trimming left V 1 base short and J 1 base short, with 14 bases between. Germline lookup yields CDR1 SGDLS and CDR2 YYNGEE. The CDR3 contains 17 residues. V usage is TRBV9 and J usage is TRBJ2-2, with a possible D match to TRBD1 (5 bases). This clonotype originated in a man in his thirties or forties who had recovered from COVID-19. The sequencing input was peripheral blood. The CDR3 here is CASSVMGRVGNTGELFF. The CDR3 DNA follows: TGTGCCAGCAGCGTAATGGGCAGGGTCGGGAACACCGGGGAGCTGTTTTTT.